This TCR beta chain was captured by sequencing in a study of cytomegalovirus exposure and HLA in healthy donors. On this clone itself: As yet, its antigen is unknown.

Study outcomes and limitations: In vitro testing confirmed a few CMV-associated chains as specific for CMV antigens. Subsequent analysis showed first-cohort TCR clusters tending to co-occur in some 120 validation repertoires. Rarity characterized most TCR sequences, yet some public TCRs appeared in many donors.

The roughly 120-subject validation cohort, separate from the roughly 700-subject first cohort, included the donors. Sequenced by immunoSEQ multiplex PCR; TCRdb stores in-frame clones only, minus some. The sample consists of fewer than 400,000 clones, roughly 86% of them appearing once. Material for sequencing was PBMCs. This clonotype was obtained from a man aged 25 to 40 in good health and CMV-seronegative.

This CDR3 is CASSVLAGALNSPLHF. The CDR3, as DNA: TGTGCCAGCAGCGTACTTGCAGGGGCTTTAAATTCACCCCTCCACTTT. The chain employs TRBV9 and TRBJ1-6; D may be TRBD1 (6 bases). From germline, CDR1 is SGDLS and CDR2 YYNGEE. V gave up 1 base and J gave up 7 bases, with 15 bases separating them. CDR3 length: 16 amino acids.